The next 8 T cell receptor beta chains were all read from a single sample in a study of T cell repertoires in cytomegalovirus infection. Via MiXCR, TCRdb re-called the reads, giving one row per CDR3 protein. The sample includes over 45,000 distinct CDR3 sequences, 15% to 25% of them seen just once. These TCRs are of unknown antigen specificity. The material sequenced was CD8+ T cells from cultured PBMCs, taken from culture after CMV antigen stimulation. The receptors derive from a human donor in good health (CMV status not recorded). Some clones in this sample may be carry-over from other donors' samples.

For the CDR3, the DNA is TGTGCCAGCAGCTTAGATTACTCGCGGGCACGAGAGACCCAGTACTTC. It yields the protein CASSLDYSRARETQYF. The V and J genes are TRBV11-2 and TRBJ2-5; tentative D call: TRBD2 (5 bases). Trimming shortened V by 0 bases and J by 4 bases, and 15 bases separated the two germline ends. The CDR3 spans 16 residues. The germline V gene encodes CDR1 SGHAT and CDR2 FQNNGV. Together with reference TRBV11-2 and TRBJ2-5, the CDR3 gives the full variable domain: EAGVAQSPRYKIIEKRQSVAFWCNPISGHATLYWYQQILGQGPKLLIQFQNNGVVDDSQLPKDRFSAERLKGVDSTLKIQPAKLEDSAVYLCASSLDYSRARETQYFGPGTRLLVL.

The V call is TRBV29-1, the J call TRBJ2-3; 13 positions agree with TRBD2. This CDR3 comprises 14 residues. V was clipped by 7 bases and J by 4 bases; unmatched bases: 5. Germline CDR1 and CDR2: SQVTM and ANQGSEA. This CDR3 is CSARTSGGADTQYF. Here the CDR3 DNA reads TGCAGCGCGCGGACTAGCGGGGGAGCAGATACGCAGTATTTT.

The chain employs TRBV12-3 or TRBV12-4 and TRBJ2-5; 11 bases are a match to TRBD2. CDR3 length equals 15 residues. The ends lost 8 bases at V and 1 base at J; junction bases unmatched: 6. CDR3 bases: TGTGCCAGCGGGCAACTAGCGGGGGCCCAAGAGACCCAGTACTTC. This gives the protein CASGQLAGAQETQYF.

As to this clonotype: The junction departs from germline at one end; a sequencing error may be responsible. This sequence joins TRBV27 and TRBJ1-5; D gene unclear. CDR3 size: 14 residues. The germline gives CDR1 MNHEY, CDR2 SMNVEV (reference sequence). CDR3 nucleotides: TGTGACAGCAGTTTATCAGGTTTCTATCAGCCCCAGCATTTT. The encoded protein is CDSSLSGFYQPQHF.

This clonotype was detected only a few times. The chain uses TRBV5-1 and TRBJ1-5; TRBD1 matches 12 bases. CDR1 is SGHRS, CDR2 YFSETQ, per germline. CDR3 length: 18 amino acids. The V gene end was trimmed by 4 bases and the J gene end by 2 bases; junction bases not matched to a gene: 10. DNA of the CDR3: TGCGCCAGCAGCCCCGTCCCGGGACAGGGGGCAGGCAATCAGCCCCAGCATTTT. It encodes CASSPVPGQGAGNQPQHF.

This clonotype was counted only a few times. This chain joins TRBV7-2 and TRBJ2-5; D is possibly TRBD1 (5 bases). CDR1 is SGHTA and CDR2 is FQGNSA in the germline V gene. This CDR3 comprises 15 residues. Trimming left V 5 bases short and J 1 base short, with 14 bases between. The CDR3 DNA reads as TGTGCCAGCAGCCCCCAGGGCCCACTCCAAGAGACCCAGTACTTC. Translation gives CASSPQGPLQETQYF.

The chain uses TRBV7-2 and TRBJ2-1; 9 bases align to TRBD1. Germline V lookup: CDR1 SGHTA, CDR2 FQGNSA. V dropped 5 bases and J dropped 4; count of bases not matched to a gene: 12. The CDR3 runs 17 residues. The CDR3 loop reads CASSLNAGDRVYNEQFF. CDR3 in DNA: TGTGCCAGCAGCCTCAATGCGGGGGACAGGGTTTACAATGAGCAGTTCTTC.

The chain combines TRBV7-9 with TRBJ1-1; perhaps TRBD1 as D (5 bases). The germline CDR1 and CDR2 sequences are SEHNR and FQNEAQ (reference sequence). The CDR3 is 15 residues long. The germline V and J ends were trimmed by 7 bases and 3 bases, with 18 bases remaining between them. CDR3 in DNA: TGTGCCAGCAACTCTCCCACCCGGGGGGACACTGAAGCTTTCTTT. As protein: CASNSPTRGDTEAFF.